This T cell receptor (beta chain) was recovered during a study of response to subunit inactivated influenza vaccine. General study findings and limits: Few additional T cells are recruited per seasonal influenza vaccination, authors suggested.

The V end was cut by 5 bases, the J end by 3 bases, with 14 bases between. The germline gives CDR1 SNHLY, CDR2 FYNNEI. The CDR3 has 15 residues. This clonotype was picked up a small number of times. Its antigen is currently unknown. TCRdb independently ran MiXCR on the RT-PCR reads; one entry per CDR3 protein. Of approximately 500,000 distinct CDR3 sequences listed, less than 15% were seen once; the top ten hold over 8.5%. The chain links TRBV2 to TRBJ2-1; D is possibly TRBD1 (6 bases). The sample consisted of PBMCs from blood, taken about 12 days after vaccination. The TCR originated in a man aged 45-65 years who received an inactivated influenza vaccine. This CDR3 reads CASSHRAPIYNEQFF. The CDR3 DNA follows: TGTGCCAGCAGTCACAGGGCCCCTATCTACAATGAGCAGTTCTTC. Full variable domain (remainder filled in from reference TRBV2 and TRBJ2-1): EPEVTQTPSHQVTQMGQEVILRCVPISNHLYFYWYRQILGQKVEFLVSFYNNEISEKSEIFDDQFSVERPDGSNFTLKIRSTKLEDSAMYFCASSHRAPIYNEQFFGPGTRLTVL.